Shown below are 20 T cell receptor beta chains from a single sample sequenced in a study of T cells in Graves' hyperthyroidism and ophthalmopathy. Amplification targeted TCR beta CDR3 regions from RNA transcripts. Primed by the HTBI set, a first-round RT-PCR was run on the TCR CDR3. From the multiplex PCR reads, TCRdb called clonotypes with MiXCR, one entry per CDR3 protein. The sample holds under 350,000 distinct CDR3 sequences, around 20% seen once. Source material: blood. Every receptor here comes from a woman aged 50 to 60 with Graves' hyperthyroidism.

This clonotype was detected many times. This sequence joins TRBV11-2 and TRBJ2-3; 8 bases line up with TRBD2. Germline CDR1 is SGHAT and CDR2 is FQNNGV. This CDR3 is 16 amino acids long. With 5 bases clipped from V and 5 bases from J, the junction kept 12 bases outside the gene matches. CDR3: CASSPFSGGERDTQYF. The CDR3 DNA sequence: TGTGCCAGCAGCCCCTTCTCCGGGGGGGAGAGAGATACGCAGTATTTT.

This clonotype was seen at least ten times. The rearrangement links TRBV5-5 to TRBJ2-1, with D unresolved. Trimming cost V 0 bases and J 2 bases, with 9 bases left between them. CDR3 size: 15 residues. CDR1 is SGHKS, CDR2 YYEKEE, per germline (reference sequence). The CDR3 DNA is TGTGCCAGCAGCTTGGCACCGGTGACCTACAATGAGCAGTTCTTC. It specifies CASSLAPVTYNEQFF.

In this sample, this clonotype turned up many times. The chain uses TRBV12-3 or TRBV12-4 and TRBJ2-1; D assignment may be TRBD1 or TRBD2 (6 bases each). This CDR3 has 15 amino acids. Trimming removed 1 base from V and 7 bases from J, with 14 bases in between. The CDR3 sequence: CASSLVGGSVNEQFF. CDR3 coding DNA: TGTGCCAGCAGTTTAGTGGGGGGCTCGGTAAATGAGCAGTTCTTC.

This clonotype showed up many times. CDR3 DNA: TGTGCCAGCTCACCCGGCGAGTACGAGCAGTACTTC. Protein product: CASSPGEYEQYF. V gene TRBV18 combines with J gene TRBJ2-7; no reliable D call. The V end was cut by 3 bases, the J end by 4 bases, with 7 bases between. The CDR3 sequence is 12 residues long. Germline assignment: CDR1 KGHSH and CDR2 LQKENI. Based on the CDR3 plus reference TRBV18 and TRBJ2-7, the full variable domain is NAGVMQNPRHLVRRRGQEARLRCSPMKGHSHVYWYRQLPEEGLKFMVYLQKENIIDESGMPKERFSAEFPKEGPSILRIQQVVRGDSAAYFCASSPGEYEQYFGPGTRLTVT.

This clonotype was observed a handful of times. The CDR3 nucleotides are TGTGCCTGGAGTGTAAGCGGGGGGACCAATGAGCAGTTCTTC. Translation: CAWSVSGGTNEQFF. This chain uses TRBV30 with TRBJ2-1, with 9 nucleotides matching TRBD2. The CDR3 loop spans 14 amino acids. Germline loops: CDR1 GTSNPN, CDR2 SVGIG (reference sequence). V was pared by 0 bases and J by 6 bases, with 3 bases of the junction left unmatched.

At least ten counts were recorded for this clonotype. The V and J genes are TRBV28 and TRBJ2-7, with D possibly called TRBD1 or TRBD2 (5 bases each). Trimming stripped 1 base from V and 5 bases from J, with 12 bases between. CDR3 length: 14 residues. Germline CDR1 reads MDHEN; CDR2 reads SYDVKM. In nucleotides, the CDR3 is TGTGCCAGCAGTTTATTGGGACGAGCGGACGAGCAGTACTTC. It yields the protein CASSLLGRADEQYF.

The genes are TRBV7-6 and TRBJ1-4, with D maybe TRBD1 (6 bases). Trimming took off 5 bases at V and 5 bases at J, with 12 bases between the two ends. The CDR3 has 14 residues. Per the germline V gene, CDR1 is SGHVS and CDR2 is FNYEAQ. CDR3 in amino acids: CASSRTVVNEKLFF. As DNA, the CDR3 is TGTGCCAGCAGCCGGACAGTGGTAAATGAAAAACTGTTTTTT.

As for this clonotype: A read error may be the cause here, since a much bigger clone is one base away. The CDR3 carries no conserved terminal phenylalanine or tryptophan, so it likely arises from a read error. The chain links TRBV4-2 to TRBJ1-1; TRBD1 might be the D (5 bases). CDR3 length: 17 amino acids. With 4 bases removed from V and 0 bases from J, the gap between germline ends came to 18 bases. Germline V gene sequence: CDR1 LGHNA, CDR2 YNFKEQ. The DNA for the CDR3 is TGTGCCAGCAGCCCGGACAAGGAAAGGATGATGAACACTGAAGCTTTCTCT. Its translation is CASSPDKERMMNTEAFS.

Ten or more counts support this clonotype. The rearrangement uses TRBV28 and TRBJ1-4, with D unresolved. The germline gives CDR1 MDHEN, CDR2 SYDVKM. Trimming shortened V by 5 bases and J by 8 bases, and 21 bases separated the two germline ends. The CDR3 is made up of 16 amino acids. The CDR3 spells CASSLPVSPGREKLFF. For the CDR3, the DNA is TGTGCCAGCAGTCTCCCAGTGAGCCCAGGCCGGGAAAAACTGTTTTTT.

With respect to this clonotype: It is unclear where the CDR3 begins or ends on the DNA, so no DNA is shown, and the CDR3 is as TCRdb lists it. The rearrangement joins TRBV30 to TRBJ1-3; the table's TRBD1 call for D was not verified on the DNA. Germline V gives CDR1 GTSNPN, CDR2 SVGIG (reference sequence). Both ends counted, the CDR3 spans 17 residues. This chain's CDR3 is CAWSVGSGAHSGNTLYF.

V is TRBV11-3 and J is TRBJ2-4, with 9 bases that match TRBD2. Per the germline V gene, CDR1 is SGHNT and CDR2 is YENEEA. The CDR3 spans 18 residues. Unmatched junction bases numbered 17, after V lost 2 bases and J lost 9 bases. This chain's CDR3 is CASSLKAPGLAGRFIQYF. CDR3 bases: TGTGCCAGCAGCTTAAAGGCACCGGGACTAGCCGGGAGATTCATTCAGTACTTC.

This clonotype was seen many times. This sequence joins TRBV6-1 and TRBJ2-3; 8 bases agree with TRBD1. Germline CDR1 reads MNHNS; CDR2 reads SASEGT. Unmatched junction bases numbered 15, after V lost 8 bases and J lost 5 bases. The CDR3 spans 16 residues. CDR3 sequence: CASLTPSTGVVDTQYF. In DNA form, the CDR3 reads TGTGCCAGCCTGACCCCCTCGACAGGGGTTGTAGATACGCAGTATTTT.

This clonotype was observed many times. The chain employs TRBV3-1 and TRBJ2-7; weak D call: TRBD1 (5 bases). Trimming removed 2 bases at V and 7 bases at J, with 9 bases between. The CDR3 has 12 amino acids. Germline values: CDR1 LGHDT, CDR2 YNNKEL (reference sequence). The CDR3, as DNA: TGTGCCAGCAGCCAATTTAACAGGGAGCAGTACTTC. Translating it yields CASSQFNREQYF.

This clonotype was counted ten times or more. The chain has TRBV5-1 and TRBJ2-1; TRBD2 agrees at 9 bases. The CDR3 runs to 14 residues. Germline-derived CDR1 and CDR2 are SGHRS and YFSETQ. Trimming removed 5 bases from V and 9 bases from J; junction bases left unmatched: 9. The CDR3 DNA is TGCGCCAGCAGTCGAGGCGGGGGGGCGAGTGAGCAGTTCTTC. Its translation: CASSRGGGASEQFF. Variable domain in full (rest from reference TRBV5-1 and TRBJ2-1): KAGVTQTPRYLIKTRGQQVTLSCSPISGHRSVSWYQQTPGQGLQFLFEYFSETQRNKGNFPGRFSGRQFSNSRSEMNVSTLELGDSALYLCASSRGGGASEQFFGPGTRLTVL.

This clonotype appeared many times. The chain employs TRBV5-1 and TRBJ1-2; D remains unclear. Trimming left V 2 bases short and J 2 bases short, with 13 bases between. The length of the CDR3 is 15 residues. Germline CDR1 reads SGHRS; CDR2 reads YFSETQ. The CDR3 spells CASSFGDGRNYGYTF. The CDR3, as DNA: TGCGCCAGCAGCTTTGGCGACGGTCGGAACTATGGCTACACCTTC.

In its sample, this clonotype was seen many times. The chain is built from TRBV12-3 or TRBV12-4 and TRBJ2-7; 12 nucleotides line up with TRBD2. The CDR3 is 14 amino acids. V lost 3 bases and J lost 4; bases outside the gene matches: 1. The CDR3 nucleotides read TGTGCCAGCAGTTTCGGGACTAGCGGGTACGAGCAGTACTTC. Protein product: CASSFGTSGYEQYF.

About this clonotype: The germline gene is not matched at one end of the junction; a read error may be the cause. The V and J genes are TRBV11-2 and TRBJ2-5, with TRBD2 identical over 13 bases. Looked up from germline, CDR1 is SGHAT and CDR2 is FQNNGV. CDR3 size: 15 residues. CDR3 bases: TGTGCCGGCAGACTAGGACTAGCGGGAGTTGATACCCAGTACTTC. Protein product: CAGRLGLAGVDTQYF.

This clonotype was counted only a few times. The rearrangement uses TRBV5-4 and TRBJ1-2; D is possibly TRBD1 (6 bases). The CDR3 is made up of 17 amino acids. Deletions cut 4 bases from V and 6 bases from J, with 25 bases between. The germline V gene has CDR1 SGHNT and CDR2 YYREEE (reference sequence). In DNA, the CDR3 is TGTGCCAGCAGCCCATCCGGGGGGCGCATGGGAGGCGATGGCTACACCTTC. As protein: CASSPSGGRMGGDGYTF.

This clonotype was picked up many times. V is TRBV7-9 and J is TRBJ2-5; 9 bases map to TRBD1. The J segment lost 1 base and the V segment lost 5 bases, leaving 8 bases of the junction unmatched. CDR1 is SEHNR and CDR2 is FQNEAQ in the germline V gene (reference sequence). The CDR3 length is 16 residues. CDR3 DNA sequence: TGTGCCAGCAGCCCCCGACCGGGACAGGGCCAAGAGACCCAGTACTTC. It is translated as CASSPRPGQGQETQYF.

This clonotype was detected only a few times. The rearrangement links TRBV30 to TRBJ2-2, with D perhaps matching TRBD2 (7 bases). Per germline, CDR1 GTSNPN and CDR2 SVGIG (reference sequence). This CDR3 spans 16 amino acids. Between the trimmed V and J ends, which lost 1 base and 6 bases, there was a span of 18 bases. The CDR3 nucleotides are TGTGCCTGGAGTGGGCTGGCGGGGGCCTTAGCCGGGGAGCTGTTTTTT. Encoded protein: CAWSGLAGALAGELFF.